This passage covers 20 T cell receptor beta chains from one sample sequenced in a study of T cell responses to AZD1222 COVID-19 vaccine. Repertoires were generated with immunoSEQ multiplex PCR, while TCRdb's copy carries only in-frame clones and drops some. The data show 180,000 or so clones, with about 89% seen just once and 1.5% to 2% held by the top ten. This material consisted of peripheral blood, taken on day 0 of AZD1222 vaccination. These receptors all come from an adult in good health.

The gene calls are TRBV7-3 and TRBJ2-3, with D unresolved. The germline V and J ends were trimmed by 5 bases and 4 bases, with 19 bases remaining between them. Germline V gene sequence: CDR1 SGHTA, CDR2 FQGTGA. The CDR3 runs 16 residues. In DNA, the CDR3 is TGTGCCAGCAGCATATCCCCAAGCCCTAGGTCAGATACGCAGTATTTT. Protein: CASSISPSPRSDTQYF. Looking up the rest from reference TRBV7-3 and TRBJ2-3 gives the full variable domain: GAGVSQTPSNKVTEKGKYVELRCDPISGHTALYWYRQSLGQGPEFLIYFQGTGAADDSGLPNDRFFAVRPEGSVSTLKIQRTERGDSAVYLCASSISPSPRSDTQYFGPGTRLTVL.

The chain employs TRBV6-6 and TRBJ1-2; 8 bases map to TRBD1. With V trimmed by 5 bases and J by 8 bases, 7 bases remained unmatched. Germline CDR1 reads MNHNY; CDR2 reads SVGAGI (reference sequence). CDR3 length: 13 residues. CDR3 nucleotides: TGTGCCAGCAGTATGACAGGGGAGTTGGGCTACACCTTC. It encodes CASSMTGELGYTF.

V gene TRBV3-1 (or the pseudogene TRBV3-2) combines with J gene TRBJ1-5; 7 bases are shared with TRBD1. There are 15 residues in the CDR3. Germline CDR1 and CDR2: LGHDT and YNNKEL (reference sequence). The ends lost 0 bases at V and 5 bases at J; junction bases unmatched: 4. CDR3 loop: CASSQDTGVYQPQHF. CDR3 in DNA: TGTGCCAGCAGCCAAGACACAGGGGTGTATCAGCCCCAGCATTTT.

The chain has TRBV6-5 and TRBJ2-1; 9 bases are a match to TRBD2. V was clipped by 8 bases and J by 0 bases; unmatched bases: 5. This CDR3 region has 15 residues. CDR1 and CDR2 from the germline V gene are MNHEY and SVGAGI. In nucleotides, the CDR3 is TGTGCCAGCCGTAGGCGGGAGGGCTCCTACAATGAGCAGTTCTTC. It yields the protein CASRRREGSYNEQFF.

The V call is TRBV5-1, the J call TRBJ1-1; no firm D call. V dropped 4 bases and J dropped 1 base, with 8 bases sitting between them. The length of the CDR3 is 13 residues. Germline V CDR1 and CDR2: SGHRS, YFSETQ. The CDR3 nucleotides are TGCGCCAGCAGCAAAGGAGGGAACACTGAAGCTTTCTTT. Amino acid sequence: CASSKGGNTEAFF.

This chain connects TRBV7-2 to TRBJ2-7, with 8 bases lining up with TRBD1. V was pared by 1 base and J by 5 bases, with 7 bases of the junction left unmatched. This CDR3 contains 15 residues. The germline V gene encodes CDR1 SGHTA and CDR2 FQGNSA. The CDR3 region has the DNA TGTGCCAGCAGCTTAGTCTCAGGACAGGGCCACGAGCAGTACTTC. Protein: CASSLVSGQGHEQYF.

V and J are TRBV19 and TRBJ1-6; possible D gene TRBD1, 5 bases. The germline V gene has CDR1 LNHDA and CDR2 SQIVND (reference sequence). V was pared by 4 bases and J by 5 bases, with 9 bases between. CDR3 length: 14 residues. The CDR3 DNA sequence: TGTGCCAGTAGTACCACAGGAGATAATTCACCCCTCCACTTT. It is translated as CASSTTGDNSPLHF.

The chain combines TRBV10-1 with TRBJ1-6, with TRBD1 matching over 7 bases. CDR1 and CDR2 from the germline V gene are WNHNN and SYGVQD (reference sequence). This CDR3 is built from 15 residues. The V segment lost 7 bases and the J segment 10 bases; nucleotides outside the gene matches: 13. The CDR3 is CASIKRDREGSPLHF. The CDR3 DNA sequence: TGCGCCAGCATCAAGCGAGACAGGGAAGGATCACCCCTCCACTTT.

CDR3 protein: CASSLPRGGADFLEQYV. CDR3 bases: TGTGCCAGCAGTCTACCTCGTGGAGGGGCGGATTTTCTCGAGCAGTACGTC. V and J are TRBV6-6 and TRBJ2-7, with a tentative D call TRBD2 (6 bases). The V end lost 5 bases, the J end lost 6 bases, and 26 bases lay between the germline ends. The CDR3 is 17 amino acids. Germline V gene lookup returns CDR1 MNHNY and CDR2 SVGAGI (reference sequence).

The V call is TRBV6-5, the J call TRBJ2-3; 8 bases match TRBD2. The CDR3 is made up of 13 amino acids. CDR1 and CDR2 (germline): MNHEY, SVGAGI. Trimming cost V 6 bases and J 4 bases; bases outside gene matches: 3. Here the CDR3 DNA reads TGTGCCAGCAGCGGACTAGCCGCAGATACGCAGTATTTT. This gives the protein CASSGLAADTQYF.

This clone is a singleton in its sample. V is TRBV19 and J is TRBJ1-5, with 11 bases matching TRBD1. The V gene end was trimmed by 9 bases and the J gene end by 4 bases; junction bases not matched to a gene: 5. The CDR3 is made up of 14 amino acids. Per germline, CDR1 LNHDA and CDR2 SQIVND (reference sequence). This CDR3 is CASEDRGRNQPQHF. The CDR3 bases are TGTGCCAGCGAGGACAGGGGGCGTAATCAGCCCCAGCATTTT.

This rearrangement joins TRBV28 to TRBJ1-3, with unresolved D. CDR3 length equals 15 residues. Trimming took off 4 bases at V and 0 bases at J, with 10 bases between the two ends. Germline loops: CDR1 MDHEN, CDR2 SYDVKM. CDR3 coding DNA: TGTGCCAGCAGTTCGGGAGGGCCCTCTGGAAACACCATATATTTT. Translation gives CASSSGGPSGNTIYF. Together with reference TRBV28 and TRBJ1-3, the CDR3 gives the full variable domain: DVKVTQSSRYLVKRTGEKVFLECVQDMDHENMFWYRQDPGLGLRLIYFSYDVKMKEKGDIPEGYSVSREKKERFSLILESASTNQTSMYLCASSSGGPSGNTIYFGEGSWLTVV.

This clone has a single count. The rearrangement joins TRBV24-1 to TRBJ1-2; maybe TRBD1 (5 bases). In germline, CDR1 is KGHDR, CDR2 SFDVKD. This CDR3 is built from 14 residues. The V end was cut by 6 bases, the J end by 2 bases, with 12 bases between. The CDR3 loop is CATSSQGPNYGYTF. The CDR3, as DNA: TGTGCCACCAGTAGCCAGGGACCAAACTATGGCTACACCTTC.

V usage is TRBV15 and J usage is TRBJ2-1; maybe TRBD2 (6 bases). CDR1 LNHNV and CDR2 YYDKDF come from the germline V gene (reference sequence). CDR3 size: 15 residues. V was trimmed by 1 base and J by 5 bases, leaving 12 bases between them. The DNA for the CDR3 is TGTGCCACCAGCAGAGGTAGCGGTGGGCACAATGAGCAGTTCTTC. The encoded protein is CATSRGSGGHNEQFF.

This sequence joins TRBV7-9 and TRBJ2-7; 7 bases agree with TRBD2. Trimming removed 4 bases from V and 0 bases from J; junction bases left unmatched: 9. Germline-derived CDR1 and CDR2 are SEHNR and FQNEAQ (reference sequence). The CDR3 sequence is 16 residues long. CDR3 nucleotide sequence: TGTGCCAGCAGCTCGGCCGGGACTAAGAGCTCCTACGAGCAGTACGTC. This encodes CASSSAGTKSSYEQYV.

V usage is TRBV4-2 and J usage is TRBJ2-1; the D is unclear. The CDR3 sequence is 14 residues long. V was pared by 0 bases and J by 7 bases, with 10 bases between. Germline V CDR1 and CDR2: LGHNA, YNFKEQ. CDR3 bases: TGTGCCAGCAGCCAAGATCTCCTGTCGAATGAGCAGTTCTTC. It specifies CASSQDLLSNEQFF.

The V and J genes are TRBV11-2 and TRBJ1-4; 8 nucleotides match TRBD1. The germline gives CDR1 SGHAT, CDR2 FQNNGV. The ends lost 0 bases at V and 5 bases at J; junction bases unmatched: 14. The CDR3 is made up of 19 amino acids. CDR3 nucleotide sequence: TGTGCCAGCAGCTTAGAAAGATTATCGCGGACAGGGCGCAATGAAAAACTGTTTTTT. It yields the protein CASSLERLSRTGRNEKLFF.

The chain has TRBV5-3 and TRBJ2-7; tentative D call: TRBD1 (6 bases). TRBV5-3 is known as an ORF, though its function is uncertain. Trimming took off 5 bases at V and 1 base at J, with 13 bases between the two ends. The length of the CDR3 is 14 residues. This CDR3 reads CARRPRGLSYEQYF. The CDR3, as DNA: TGTGCCAGAAGACCTAGGGGGTTGTCCTACGAGCAGTACTTC.

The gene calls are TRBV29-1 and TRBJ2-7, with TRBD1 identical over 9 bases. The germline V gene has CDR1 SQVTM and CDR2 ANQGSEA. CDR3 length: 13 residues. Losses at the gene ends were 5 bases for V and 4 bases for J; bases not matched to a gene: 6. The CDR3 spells CSVQTGQGYEQYF. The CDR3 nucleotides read TGCAGCGTTCAAACGGGACAGGGATACGAGCAGTACTTC.

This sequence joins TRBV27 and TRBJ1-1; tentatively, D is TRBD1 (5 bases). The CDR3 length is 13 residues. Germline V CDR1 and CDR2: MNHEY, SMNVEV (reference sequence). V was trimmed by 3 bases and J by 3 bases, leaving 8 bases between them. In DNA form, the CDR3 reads TGTGCCAGCAGTTTTGGGGGAGACACTGAAGCTTTCTTT. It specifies CASSFGGDTEAFF.